A single sample is the source of the 9 T cell receptor beta chains below, sequenced in a study of T cell responses to AZD1222 COVID-19 vaccine. The repertoire was sequenced with immunoSEQ multiplex PCR; TCRdb's copy has only in-frame clones and lacks some. This repertoire shows over 150,000 clones, 94% found once; its top ten account for roughly 1.7%. This sample comprised peripheral blood, obtained 28 days after the second AZD1222 dose. Source of these receptors: an adult who received the AZD1222 COVID-19 vaccine.

V usage is TRBV5-4 and J usage is TRBJ2-3, with a tentative D call TRBD1 (5 bases). This CDR3 comprises 14 residues. The V end was cut by 2 bases, the J end by 0 bases, with 7 bases between. Germline CDR1 and CDR2: SGHNT and YYREEE (reference sequence). For the CDR3, the DNA is TGTGCCAGCAGCTTAGGGGCGAGCACAGATACGCAGTATTTT. As protein: CASSLGASTDTQYF. The variable domain in full, completed from reference TRBV5-4 and TRBJ2-3, reads ETGVTQSPTHLIKTRGQQVTLRCSSQSGHNTVSWYQQALGQGPQFIFQYYREEENGRGNFPPRFSGLQFPNYSSELNVNALELDDSALYLCASSLGASTDTQYFGPGTRLTVL.

Only one count was recorded for this clone. The chain uses TRBV5-1 and TRBJ1-1; D not resolved. This CDR3 comprises 13 residues. Germline CDR1 is SGHRS and CDR2 is YFSETQ. V was pared by 0 bases and J by 4 bases, with 7 bases between. CDR3 DNA sequence: TGCGCCAGCAGCTTGGTGGAGCTCACTGAAGCTTTCTTT. Amino acids: CASSLVELTEAFF.

This chain links TRBV6-5 with TRBJ1-6, with 7 positions matching TRBD1. Germline-derived CDR1 and CDR2 are MNHEY and SVGAGI. This CDR3 comprises 16 residues. J lost 10 bases, V lost 0 bases, and 9 bases had no gene match. CDR3 in DNA: TGTGCCAGCAGTTACTCGAGAGGGGGCCGGACCTCACCCCTCCACTTT. Encoded protein: CASSYSRGGRTSPLHF.

Note on this clone: Other DNA sequences in this specimen translate into the identical CDR3. The CDR3 loop reads CASSLGGSTDTQYF. For the CDR3, the DNA is TGCGCCAGCAGCTTGGGGGGGAGCACAGATACGCAGTATTTT. J is TRBJ2-3 and V is TRBV5-1; D is tentatively TRBD1 or TRBD2 (5 bases each). CDR1 and CDR2 from the germline V gene are SGHRS and YFSETQ. With 0 bases removed from V and 0 bases from J, the gap between germline ends came to 5 bases. The CDR3 loop spans 14 amino acids.

This chain uses TRBV5-4 with TRBJ1-1, with D maybe TRBD1 (5 bases). The germline V and J ends were trimmed by 0 bases and 7 bases, with 10 bases remaining between them. The germline gives CDR1 SGHNT, CDR2 YYREEE (reference sequence). The CDR3 runs 13 residues. The CDR3 nucleotides read TGTGCCAGCAGCTTGGGTCGGACAAATGAAGCTTTCTTT. Protein sequence: CASSLGRTNEAFF.

V gene TRBV7-6 combines with J gene TRBJ2-1; TRBD2 aligns across 10 bases. Germline CDR1 SGHVS, CDR2 FNYEAQ. J gave up 1 base and V 6 bases, and 6 bases lay outside the gene matches. The length of the CDR3 is 16 residues. As DNA, the CDR3 is TGTGCCAGCAGTAGGGGAGCGGGGGGGTCCTACAATGAGCAGTTCTTC. Its protein is CASSRGAGGSYNEQFF.

The chain uses TRBV29-1 and TRBJ1-1; D is undetermined. Trimming pared 7 bases from V and 0 bases from J, leaving 9 bases between. The CDR3 covers 12 residues. Germline assignment: CDR1 SQVTM and CDR2 ANQGSEA. CDR3 in DNA: TGCAGCGCCCAGACCATGAACACTGAAGCTTTCTTT. Its translation: CSAQTMNTEAFF.

This sequence joins TRBV7-9 and TRBJ1-1; 7 positions match TRBD1. V lost 5 bases and J lost 5; bases outside the gene matches: 5. The CDR3 sequence is 13 residues long. Germline V gene sequence: CDR1 SEHNR, CDR2 FQNEAQ (reference sequence). CDR3 DNA sequence: TGTGCCAGCAGCCTAACAGGGGTAACTGAAGCTTTCTTT. It specifies CASSLTGVTEAFF.

This clone was picked up a small number of times. V is TRBV30 and J is TRBJ2-1; D possibly corresponds to TRBD2 (5 bases). The CDR3 has 15 amino acids. V was trimmed by 3 bases and J by 3 bases, leaving 15 bases between them. Germline CDR1 GTSNPN, CDR2 SVGIG (reference sequence). The CDR3 loop is CAWREPAADYNEQFF. In nucleotides, the CDR3 is TGTGCCTGGAGGGAGCCAGCGGCCGACTACAATGAGCAGTTCTTC. Filled out from reference TRBV30 and TRBJ2-1, the complete variable domain reads SQTIHQWPATLVQPVGSPLSLECTVEGTSNPNLYWYRQAAGRGLQLLFYSVGIGQISSEVPQNLSASRPQDRQFILSSKKLLLSDSGFYLCAWREPAADYNEQFFGPGTRLTVL.